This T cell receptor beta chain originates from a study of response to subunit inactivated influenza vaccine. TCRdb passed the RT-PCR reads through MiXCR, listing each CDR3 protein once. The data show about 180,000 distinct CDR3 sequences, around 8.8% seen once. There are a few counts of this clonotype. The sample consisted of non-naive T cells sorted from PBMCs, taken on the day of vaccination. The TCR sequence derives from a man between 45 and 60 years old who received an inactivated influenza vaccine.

In nucleotides, the CDR3 is TGTGCCTGGAGTGTAAAAGGGTACAATGAGCAGTTCTTC. Its translation is CAWSVKGYNEQFF. The chain couples TRBV30 to TRBJ2-1; D remains unclear. The CDR3 runs to 13 residues. V lost 0 bases and J 4 bases, leaving 7 bases between the germline ends. CDR1 is GTSNPN, CDR2 SVGIG, per germline (reference sequence).